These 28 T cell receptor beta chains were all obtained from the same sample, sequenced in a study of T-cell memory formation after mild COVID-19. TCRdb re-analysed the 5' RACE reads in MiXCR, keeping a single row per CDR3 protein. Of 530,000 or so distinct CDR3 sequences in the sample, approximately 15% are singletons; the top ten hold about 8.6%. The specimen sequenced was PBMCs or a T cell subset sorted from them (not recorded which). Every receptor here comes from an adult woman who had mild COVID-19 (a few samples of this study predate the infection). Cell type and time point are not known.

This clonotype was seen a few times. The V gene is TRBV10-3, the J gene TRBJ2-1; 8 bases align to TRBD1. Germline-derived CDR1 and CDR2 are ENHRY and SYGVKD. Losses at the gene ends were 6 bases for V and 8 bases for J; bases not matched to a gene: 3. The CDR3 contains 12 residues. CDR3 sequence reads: CAIRDRDYEQFF. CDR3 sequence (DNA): TGTGCCATCAGGGACAGGGACTATGAGCAGTTCTTC.

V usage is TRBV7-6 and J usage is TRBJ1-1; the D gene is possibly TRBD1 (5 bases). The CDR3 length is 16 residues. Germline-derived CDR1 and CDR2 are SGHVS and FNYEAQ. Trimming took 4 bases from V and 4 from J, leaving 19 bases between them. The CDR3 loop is CASSSYRGDFLTEAFF. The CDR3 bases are TGTGCCAGCAGCTCCTACAGAGGGGACTTTCTCACTGAAGCTTTCTTT.

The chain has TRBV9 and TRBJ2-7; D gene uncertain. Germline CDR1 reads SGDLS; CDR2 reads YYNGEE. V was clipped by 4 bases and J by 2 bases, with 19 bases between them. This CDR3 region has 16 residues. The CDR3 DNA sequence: TGTGCCAGCAGCCCCTCCGGCCCGCGGCTCCCCTACGAGCAGTACTTC. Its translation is CASSPSGPRLPYEQYF.

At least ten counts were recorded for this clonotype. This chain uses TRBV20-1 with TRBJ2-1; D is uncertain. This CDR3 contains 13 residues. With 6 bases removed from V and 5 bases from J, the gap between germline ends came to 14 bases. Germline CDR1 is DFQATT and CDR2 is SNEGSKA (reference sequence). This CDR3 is CSAQAPNHNEQFF. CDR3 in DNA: TGCAGTGCCCAAGCACCGAACCACAATGAGCAGTTCTTC.

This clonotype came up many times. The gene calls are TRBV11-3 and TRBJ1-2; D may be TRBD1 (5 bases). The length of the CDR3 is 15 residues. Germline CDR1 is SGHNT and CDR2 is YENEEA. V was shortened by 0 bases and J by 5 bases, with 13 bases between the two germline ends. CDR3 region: CASSLDPGTGYGYTF. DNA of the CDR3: TGTGCCAGCAGCTTAGATCCAGGGACCGGTTATGGCTACACCTTC. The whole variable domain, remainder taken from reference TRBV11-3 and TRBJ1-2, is EAGVVQSPRYKIIEKKQPVAFWCNPISGHNTLYWYLQNLGQGPELLIRYENEEAVDDSQLPKDRFSAERLKGVDSTLKIQPAELGDSAVYLCASSLDPGTGYGYTFGSGTRLTVV.

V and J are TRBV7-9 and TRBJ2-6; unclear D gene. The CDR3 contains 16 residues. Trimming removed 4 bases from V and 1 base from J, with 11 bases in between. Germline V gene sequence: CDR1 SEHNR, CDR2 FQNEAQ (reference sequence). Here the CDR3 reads CASSSPAASGANVLTF. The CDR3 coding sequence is TGTGCCAGCAGCTCGCCAGCTGCTTCTGGGGCCAACGTCCTGACTTTC.

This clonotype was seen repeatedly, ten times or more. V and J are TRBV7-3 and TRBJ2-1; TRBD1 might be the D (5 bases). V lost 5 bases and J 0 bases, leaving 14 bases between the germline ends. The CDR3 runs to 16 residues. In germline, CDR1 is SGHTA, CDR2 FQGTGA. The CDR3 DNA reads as TGTGCCAGCAGCAAATCCCAGGGTAGCTCCTACAATGAGCAGTTCTTC. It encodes CASSKSQGSSYNEQFF.

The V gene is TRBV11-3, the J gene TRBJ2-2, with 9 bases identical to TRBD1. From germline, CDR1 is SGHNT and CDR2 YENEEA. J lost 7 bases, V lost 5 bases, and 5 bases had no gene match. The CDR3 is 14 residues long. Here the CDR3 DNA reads TGTGCCAGCAGCCCACAGGGGGCAGACGGGGAGCTGTTTTTT. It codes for CASSPQGADGELFF.

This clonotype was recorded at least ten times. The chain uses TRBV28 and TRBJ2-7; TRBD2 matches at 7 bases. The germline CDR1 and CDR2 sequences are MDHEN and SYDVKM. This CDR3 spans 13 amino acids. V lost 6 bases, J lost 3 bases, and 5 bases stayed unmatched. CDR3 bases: TGTGCCAGCAGGGACCGGGACTACTACGAGCAGTACTTC. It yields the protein CASRDRDYYEQYF.

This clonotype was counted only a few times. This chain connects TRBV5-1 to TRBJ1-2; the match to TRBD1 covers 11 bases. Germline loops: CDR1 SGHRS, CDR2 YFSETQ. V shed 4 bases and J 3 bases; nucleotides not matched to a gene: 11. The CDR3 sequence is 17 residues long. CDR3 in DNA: TGCGCCAGCAGCCCCGGGACAGGGGGGACTTCCCACTATGGCTACACCTTC. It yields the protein CASSPGTGGTSHYGYTF.

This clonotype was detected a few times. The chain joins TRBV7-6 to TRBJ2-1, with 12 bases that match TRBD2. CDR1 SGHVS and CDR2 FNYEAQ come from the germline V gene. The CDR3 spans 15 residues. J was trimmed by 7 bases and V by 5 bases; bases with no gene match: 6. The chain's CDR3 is CASSRGLAGSNEQFF. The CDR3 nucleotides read TGTGCCAGCAGCAGAGGACTAGCGGGATCGAATGAGCAGTTCTTC.

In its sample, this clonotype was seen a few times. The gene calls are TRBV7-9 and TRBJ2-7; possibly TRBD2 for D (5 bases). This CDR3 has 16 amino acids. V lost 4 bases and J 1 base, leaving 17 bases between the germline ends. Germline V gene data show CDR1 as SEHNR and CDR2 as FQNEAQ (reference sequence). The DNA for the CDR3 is TGTGCCAGCAGCTCCGTGGGCGCGGGCCAATCCTACGAGCAGTACTTC. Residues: CASSSVGAGQSYEQYF.

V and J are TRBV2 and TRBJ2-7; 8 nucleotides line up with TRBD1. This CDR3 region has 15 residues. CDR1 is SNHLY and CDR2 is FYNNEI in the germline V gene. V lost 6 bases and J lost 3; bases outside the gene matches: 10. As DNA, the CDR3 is TGTGCCAGCAGGGACAGGGACCTTCCCCTCTACGAGCAGTACTTC. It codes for CASRDRDLPLYEQYF.

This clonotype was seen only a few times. The CDR3 protein is CASSGDLGTGSREQYF. DNA for the CDR3: TGTGCCAGCAGCGGAGACCTAGGGACAGGATCGAGAGAGCAGTACTTC. V gene TRBV9 combines with J gene TRBJ2-7, with 8 bases fitting TRBD1. CDR1 SGDLS and CDR2 YYNGEE come from the germline V gene. The CDR3 sequence is 16 residues long. V lost 3 bases and J lost 7; bases outside the gene matches: 15.

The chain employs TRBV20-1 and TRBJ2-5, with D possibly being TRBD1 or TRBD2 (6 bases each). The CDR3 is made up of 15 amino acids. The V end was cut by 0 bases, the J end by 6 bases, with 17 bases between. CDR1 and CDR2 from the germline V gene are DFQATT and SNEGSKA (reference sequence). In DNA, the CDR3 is TGCAGTGCTAGAGATCTAGGGGGGACCCGACAGACCCAGTACTTC. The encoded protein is CSARDLGGTRQTQYF.

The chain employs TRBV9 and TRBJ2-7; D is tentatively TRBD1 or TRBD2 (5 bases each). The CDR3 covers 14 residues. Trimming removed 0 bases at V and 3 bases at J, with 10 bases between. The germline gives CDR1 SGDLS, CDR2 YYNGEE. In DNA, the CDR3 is TGTGCCAGCAGCGTAGGGCGAGGGGTCTACGAGCAGTACTTC. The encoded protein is CASSVGRGVYEQYF.

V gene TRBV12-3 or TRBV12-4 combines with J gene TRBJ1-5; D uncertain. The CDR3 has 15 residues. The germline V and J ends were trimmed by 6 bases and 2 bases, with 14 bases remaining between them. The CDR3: CASSRGRARNQPQHF. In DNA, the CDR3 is TGTGCCAGCAGCCGAGGGAGGGCGCGCAATCAGCCCCAGCATTTT.

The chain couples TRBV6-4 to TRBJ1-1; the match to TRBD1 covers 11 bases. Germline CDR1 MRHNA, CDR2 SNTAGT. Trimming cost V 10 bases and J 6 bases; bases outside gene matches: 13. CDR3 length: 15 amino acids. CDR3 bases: TGTGCCACCAAAAAGGACAGGGGGCGATCCGCTGAAGCTTTCTTT. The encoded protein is CATKKDRGRSAEAFF.

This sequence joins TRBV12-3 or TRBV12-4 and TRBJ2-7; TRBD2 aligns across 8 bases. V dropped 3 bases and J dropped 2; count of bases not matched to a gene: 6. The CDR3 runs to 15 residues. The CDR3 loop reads CASSFGRGAPYEQYF. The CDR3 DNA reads TGTGCCAGCAGTTTCGGGCGGGGGGCCCCCTACGAGCAGTACTTC.

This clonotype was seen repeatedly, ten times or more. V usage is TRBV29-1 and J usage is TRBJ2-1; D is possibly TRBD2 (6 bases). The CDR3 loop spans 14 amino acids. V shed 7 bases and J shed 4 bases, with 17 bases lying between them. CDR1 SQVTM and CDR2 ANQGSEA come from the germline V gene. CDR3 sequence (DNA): TGCAGCGCACAAACGGGAGCGGAATACAATGAGCAGTTCTTC. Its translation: CSAQTGAEYNEQFF.

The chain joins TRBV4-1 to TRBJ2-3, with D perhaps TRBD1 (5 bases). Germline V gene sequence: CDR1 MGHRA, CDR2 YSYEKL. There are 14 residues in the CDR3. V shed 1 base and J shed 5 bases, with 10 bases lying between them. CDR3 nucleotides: TGCGCCAGCAGCCAAGTCCCAGGGAAAGATACGCAGTATTTT. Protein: CASSQVPGKDTQYF.

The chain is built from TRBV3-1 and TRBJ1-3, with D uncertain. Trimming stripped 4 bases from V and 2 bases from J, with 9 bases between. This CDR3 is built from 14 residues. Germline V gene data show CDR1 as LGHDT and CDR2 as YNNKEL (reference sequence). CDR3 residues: CASSRGRTGNTIYF. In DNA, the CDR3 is TGTGCCAGCAGCCGAGGCAGGACTGGAAACACCATATATTTT.

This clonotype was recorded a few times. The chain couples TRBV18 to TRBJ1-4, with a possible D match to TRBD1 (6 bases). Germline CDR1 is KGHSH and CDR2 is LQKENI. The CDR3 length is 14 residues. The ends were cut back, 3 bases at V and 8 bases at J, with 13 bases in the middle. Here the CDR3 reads CASSPGTLTEKLFF. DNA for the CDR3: TGTGCCAGCTCACCCGGGACACTCACCGAAAAACTGTTTTTT.

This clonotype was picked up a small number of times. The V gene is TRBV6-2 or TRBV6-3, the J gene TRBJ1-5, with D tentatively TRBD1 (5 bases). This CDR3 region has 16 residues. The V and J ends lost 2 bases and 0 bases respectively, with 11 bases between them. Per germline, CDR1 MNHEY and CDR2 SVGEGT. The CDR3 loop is CASSYRQKISNQPQHF. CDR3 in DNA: TGTGCCAGCAGTTACCGACAGAAAATTAGCAATCAGCCCCAGCATTTT.

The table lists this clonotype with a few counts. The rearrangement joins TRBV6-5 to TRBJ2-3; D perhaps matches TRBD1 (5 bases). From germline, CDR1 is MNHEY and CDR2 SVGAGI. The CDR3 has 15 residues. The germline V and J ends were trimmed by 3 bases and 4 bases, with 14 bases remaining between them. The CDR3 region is CASSYQPQGSDTQYF. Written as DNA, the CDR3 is TGTGCCAGCAGTTATCAACCCCAGGGATCAGATACGCAGTATTTT.

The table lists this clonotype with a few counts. DNA of the CDR3: TGCAAACACCGGGTGCCTCAACCCTACGAGCAGTACTTC. Residues: CKHRVPQPYEQYF. The V gene is TRBV20-1, the J gene TRBJ2-7, with unresolved D. The CDR3 is made up of 13 amino acids. The germline CDR1 and CDR2 sequences are DFQATT and SNEGSKA (reference sequence).

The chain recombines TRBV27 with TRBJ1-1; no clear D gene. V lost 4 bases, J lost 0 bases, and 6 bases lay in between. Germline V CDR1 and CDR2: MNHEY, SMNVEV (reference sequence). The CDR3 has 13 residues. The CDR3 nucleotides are TGTGCCAGCAGTTGGGCCTTGAACACTGAAGCTTTCTTT. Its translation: CASSWALNTEAFF.

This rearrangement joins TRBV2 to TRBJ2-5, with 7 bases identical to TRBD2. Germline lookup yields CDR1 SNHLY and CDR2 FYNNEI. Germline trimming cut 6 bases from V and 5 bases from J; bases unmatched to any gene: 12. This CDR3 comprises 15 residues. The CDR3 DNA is TGTGCCAGCAGGGCCGACAACCTGGGAGGGGAGACCCAGTACTTC. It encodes CASRADNLGGETQYF. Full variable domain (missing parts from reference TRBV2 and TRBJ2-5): EPEVTQTPSHQVTQMGQEVILRCVPISNHLYFYWYRQILGQKVEFLVSFYNNEISEKSEIFDDQFSVERPDGSNFTLKIRSTKLEDSAMYFCASRADNLGGETQYFGPGTRLLVL.